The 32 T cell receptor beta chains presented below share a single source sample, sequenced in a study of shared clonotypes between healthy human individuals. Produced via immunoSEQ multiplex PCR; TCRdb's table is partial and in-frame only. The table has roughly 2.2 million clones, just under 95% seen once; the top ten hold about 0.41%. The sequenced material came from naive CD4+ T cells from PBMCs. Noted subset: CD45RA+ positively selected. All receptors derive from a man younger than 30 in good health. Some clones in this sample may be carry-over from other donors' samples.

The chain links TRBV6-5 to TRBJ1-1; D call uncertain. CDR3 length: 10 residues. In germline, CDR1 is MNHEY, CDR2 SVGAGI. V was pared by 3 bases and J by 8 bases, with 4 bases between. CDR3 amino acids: CASSYREAFF. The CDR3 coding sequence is TGTGCCAGCAGTTATAGAGAAGCTTTCTTT.

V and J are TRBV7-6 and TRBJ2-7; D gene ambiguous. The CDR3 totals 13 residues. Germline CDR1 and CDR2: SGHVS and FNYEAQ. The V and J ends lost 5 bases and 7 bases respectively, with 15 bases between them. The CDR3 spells CASSPVSLGEQYF. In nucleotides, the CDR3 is TGTGCCAGCAGCCCCGTATCCCTGGGGGAGCAGTACTTC.

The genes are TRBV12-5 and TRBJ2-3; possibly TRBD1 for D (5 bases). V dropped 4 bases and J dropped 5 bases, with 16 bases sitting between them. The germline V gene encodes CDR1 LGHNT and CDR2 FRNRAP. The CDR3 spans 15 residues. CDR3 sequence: CASGSGHEKLDTQYF. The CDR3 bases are TGTGCTAGTGGTTCAGGACATGAGAAGTTAGATACGCAGTATTTT.

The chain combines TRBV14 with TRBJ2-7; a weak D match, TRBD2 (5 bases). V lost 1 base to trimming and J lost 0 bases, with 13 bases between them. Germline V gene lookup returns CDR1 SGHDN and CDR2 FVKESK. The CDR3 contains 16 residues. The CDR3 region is CASSQVKRYSSYEQYF. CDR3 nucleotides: TGTGCCAGCAGCCAAGTAAAGCGGTACTCCTCCTACGAGCAGTACTTC.

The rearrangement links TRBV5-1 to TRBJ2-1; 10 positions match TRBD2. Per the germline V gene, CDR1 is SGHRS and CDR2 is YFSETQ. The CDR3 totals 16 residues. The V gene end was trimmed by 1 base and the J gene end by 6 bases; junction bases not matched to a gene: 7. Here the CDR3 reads CASSLRPSGSVNEQFF. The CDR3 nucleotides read TGCGCCAGCAGCTTGAGGCCTAGCGGGAGTGTCAATGAGCAGTTCTTC.

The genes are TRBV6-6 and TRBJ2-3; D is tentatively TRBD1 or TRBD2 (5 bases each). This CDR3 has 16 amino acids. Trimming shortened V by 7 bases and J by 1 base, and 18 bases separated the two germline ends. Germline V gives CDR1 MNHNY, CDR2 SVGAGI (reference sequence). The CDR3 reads CASTTGRLSRTDTQYF. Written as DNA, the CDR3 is TGTGCCAGCACCACGGGGCGGCTCTCTCGCACAGATACGCAGTATTTT.

The CDR3 DNA reads as TGTGCCAGCAGTAGCGGGAGTGCAGATACGCAGTATTTT. Translated: CASSSGSADTQYF. V and J are TRBV6-4 and TRBJ2-3, with 8 bases fitting TRBD2. V shed 5 bases, J shed 4 bases, and the junction held 2 bases outside the gene matches. Germline CDR1 is MRHNA and CDR2 is SNTAGT. This CDR3 has 13 amino acids.

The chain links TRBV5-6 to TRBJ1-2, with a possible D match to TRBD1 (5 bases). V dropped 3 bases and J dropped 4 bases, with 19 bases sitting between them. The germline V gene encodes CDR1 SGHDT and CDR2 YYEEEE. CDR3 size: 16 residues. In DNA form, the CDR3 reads TGTGCCAGCAGCTCGGATACCGGGGCAGACCCCTATGGCTACACCTTC. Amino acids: CASSSDTGADPYGYTF. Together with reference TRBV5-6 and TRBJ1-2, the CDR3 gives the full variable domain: DAGVTQSPTHLIKTRGQQVTLRCSPKSGHDTVSWYQQALGQGPQFIFQYYEEEERQRGNFPDRFSGHQFPNYSSELNVNALLLGDSALYLCASSSDTGADPYGYTFGSGTRLTVV.

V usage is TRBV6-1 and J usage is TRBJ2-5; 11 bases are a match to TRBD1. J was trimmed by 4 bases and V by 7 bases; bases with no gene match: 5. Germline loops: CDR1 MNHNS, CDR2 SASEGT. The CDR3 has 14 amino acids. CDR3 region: CASMDRGLGETQYF. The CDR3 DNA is TGTGCCAGCATGGACAGGGGGCTCGGAGAGACCCAGTACTTC.

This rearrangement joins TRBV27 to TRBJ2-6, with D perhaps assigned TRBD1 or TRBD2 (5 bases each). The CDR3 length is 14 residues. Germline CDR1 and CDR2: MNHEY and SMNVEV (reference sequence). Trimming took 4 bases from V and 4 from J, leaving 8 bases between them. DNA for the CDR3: TGTGCCAGCAGTTGGGGGTTCGGGGCCAACGTCCTGACTTTC. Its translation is CASSWGFGANVLTF.

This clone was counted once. The CDR3: CASSPFPRGAHNNEQFF. Written as DNA, the CDR3 is TGTGCCAGCAGCCCGTTTCCGCGGGGGGCTCACAATAATGAGCAGTTCTTC. The chain uses TRBV7-2 and TRBJ2-1; 8 bases match TRBD2. CDR1 is SGHTA, CDR2 FQGNSA, per germline. The CDR3 consists of 17 residues. V lost 5 bases to trimming and J lost 7 bases; unmatched junction nucleotides: 16.

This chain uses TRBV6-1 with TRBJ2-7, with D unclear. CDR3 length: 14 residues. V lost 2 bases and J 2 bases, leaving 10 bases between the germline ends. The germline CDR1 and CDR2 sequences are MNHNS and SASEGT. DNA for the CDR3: TGTGCCAGCAGTGAAATAGATCGTCCCTACGAGCAGTACTTC. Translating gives CASSEIDRPYEQYF.

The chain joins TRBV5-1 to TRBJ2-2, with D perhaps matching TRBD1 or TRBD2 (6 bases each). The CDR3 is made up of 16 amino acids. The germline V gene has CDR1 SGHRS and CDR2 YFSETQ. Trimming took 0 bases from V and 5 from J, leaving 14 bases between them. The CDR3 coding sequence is TGCGCCAGCAGCTTGGGATTTCAGGGGAGGACCGGGGAGCTGTTTTTT. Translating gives CASSLGFQGRTGELFF.

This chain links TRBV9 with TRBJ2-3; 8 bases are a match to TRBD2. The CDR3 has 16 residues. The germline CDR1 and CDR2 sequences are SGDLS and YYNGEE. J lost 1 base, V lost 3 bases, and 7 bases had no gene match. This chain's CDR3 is CASSASGWGGTDTQYF. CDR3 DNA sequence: TGTGCCAGCAGCGCTAGCGGGTGGGGGGGCACAGATACGCAGTATTTT.

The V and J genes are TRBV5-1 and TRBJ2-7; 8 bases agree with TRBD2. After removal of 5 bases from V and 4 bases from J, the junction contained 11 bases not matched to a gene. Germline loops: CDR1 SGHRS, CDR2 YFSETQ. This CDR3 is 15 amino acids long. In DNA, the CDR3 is TGCGCCAGCAGACAAGGGCTAGCGGGTAGGTACGAGCAGTACTTC. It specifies CASRQGLAGRYEQYF.

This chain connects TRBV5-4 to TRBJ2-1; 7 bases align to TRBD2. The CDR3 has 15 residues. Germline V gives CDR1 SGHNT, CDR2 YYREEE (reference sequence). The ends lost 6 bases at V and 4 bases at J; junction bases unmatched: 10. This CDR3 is CASTPTSPLYNEQFF. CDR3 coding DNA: TGTGCCAGCACGCCGACTAGCCCTTTATACAATGAGCAGTTCTTC.

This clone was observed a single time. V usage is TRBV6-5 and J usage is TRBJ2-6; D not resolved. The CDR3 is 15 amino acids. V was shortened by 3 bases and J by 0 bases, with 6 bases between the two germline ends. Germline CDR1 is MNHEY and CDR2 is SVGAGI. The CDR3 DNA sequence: TGTGCCAGCAGTTATTTTCGCTCTGGGGCCAACGTCCTGACTTTC. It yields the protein CASSYFRSGANVLTF.

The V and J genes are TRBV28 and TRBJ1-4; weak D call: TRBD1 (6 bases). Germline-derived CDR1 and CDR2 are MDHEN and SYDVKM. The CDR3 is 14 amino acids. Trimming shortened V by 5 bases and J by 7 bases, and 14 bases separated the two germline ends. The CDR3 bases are TGTGCCAGCAGTCTGACAGGTGCCTTTGAAAAACTGTTTTTT. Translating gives CASSLTGAFEKLFF.

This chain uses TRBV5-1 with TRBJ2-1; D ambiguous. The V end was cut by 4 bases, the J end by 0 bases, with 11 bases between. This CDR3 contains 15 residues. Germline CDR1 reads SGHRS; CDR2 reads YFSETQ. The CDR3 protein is CASSPDPRSYNEQFF. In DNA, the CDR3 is TGCGCCAGCAGCCCGGACCCACGCTCCTACAATGAGCAGTTCTTC.

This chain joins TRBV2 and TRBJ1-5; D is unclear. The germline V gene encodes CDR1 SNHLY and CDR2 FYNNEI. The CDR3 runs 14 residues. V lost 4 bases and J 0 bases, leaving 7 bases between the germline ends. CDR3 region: CASSVDHSNQPQHF. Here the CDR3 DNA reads TGTGCCAGCAGTGTTGATCATAGCAATCAGCCCCAGCATTTT.

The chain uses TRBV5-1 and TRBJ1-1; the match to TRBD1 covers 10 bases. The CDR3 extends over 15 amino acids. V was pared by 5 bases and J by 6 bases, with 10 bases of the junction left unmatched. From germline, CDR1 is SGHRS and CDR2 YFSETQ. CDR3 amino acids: CASSSATGGTSEAFF. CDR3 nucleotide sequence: TGCGCCAGCAGTAGTGCGACAGGGGGCACCTCTGAAGCTTTCTTT.

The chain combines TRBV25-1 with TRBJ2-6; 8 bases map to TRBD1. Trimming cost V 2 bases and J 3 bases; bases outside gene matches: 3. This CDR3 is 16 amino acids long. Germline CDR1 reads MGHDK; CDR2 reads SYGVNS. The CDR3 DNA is TGTGCCAGCAGTGAACAGGGGGCCGGTGGGGCCAACGTCCTGACTTTC. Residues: CASSEQGAGGANVLTF.

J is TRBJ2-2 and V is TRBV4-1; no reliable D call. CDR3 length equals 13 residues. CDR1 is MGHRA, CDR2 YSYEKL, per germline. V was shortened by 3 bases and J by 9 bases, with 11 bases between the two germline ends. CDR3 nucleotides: TGCGCCAGCAGCCAGATAGGAGTGAGGGAGCTGTTTTTT. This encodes CASSQIGVRELFF.

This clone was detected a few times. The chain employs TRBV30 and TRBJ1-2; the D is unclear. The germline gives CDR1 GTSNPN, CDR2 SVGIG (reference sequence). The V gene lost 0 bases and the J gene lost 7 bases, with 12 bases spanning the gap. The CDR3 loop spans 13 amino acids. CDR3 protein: CAWSVQSSGGYTF. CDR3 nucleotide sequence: TGTGCCTGGAGTGTACAATCGTCCGGTGGCTACACCTTC.

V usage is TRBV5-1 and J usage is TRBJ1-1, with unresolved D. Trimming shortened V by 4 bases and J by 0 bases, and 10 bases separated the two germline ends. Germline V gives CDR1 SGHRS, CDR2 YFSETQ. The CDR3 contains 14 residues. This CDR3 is CASSTQAMNTEAFF. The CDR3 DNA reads TGCGCCAGCAGCACACAAGCAATGAACACTGAAGCTTTCTTT.

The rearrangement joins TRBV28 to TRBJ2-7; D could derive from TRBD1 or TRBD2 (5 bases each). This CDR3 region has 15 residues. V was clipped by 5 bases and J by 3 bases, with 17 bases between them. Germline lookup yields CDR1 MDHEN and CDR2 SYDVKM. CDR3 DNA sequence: TGTGCCAGCAGTCCACCCGGGGCGACAAACTACGAGCAGTACTTC. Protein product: CASSPPGATNYEQYF.

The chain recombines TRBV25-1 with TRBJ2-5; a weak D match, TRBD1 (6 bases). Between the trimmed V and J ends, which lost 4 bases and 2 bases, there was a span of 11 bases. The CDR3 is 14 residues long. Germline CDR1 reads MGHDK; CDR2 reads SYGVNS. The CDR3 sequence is CASSGVRGQETQYF. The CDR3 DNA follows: TGTGCCAGCAGTGGGGTAAGGGGGCAAGAGACCCAGTACTTC.

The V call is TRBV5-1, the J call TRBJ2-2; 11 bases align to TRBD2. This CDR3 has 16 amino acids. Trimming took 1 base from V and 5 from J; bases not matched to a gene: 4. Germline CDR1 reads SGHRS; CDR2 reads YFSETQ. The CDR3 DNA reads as TGCGCCAGCAGCTTGTTGCTAGCGGGGGGTACCGGGGAGCTGTTTTTT. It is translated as CASSLLLAGGTGELFF.

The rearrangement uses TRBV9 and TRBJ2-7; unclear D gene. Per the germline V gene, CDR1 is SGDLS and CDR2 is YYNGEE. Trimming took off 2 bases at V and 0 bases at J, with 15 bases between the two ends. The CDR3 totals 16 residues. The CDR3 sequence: CASSVGSPPSSYEQYF. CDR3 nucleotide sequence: TGTGCCAGCAGCGTCGGCTCCCCACCTAGCTCCTACGAGCAGTACTTC.

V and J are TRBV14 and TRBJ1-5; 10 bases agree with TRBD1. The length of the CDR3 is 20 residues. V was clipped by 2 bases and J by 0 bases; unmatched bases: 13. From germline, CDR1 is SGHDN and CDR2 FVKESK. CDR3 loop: CASSQLPETGGHYSNQPQHF. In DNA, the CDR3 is TGTGCCAGCAGCCAACTACCTGAGACAGGGGGCCATTATAGCAATCAGCCCCAGCATTTT.

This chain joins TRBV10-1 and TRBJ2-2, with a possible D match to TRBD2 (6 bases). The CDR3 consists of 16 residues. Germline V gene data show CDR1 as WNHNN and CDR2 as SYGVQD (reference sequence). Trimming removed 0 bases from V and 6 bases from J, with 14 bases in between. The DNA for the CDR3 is TGCGCCAGCAGTGAGTCTCTGCGGCGGGATGCCGGGGAGCTGTTTTTT. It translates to CASSESLRRDAGELFF.

The CDR3: CASSLLIMNTEAFF. CDR3 DNA sequence: TGTGCCAGCAGCTTATTGATAATGAACACTGAAGCTTTCTTT. The chain joins TRBV7-9 to TRBJ1-1; unclear D gene. With 2 bases removed from V and 0 bases from J, the gap between germline ends came to 7 bases. The germline V gene has CDR1 SEHNR and CDR2 FQNEAQ (reference sequence). There are 14 residues in the CDR3.